A single sample is the source of the 8 T cell receptor beta chains below, sequenced in a study of CXCR3-negative and CXCR3-positive naive CD8 T cells. Findings of the study overall: Against CXCR3-negative naive cells, CXCR3-positive naive cells showed more hydrophobic TRB CDR3s.

The method, 5' RACE with UMI labels, was used to prepare the TRB cDNA libraries. TCRdb reworked the 5' RACE reads into one entry per CDR3 protein, no DNA. This repertoire includes about 86,000 distinct CDR3 sequences. Antigens for these TCRs are unknown. The sample comprised naive CXCR3+ CD8+ T cells from blood. Described subset: CD45RO-CCR7+CD27+CD95- naive CD8+ T cells expressing CXCR3 (TNR3+). The receptors here all came from a human donor in good health. Some clones in this sample may be carry-over from other donors' samples.

J is TRBJ2-1 and V is TRBV28; TCRdb calls TRBD1, which cannot be checked without DNA. Germline lookup yields CDR1 MDHEN and CDR2 SYDVKM. The CDR3 loop spans 15 amino acids. The CDR3: CASSLRFLPGNEQFF.

The chain recombines TRBV29-1 with TRBJ2-4; TCRdb's D gene call, TRBD1, goes unchecked for lack of DNA. Germline V CDR1 and CDR2: SQVTM, ANQGSEA. The CDR3 totals 14 residues. The CDR3 protein is CSVEGGQGGDIQYF.

The chain has TRBV4-1 and TRBJ1-5; TCRdb's D call, TRBD1, is unchecked because there is no DNA. The CDR3 consists of 15 residues. Germline V gene lookup returns CDR1 MGHRA and CDR2 YSYEKL. The CDR3: CASSHAPIGNQPQHF.

The V call is TRBV27, the J call TRBJ2-7; TCRdb indicates TRBD1, and absent DNA this call remains unverified. The CDR3 length is 14 residues. CDR1 MNHEY and CDR2 SMNVEV come from the germline V gene (reference sequence). The CDR3 sequence: CASSSGTVMGEQYF.

This chain uses TRBV6-6 with TRBJ2-7; the D call of TRBD1 rests on TCRdb alone, since no DNA is present to check it. Germline-derived CDR1 and CDR2 are MNHNY and SVGAGI (reference sequence). The CDR3 spans 17 residues. The CDR3 spells CASSYPSGQDLSYEQYF.

The chain joins TRBV6-5 to TRBJ1-2; TCRdb calls TRBD1, which cannot be checked without DNA. The CDR3 contains 13 residues. Germline values: CDR1 MNHEY, CDR2 SVGAGI. This CDR3 is CASSPMGGDGYTF.

This CDR3 is CSASNSGDANSYNEQFF. The chain joins TRBV20-1 to TRBJ2-1; TCRdb picks TRBD2, but there is no DNA to check that call. There are 17 residues in the CDR3. Per germline, CDR1 DFQATT and CDR2 SNEGSKA (reference sequence).

This CDR3 reads CASSPTSALPNEQFF. This chain uses TRBV3-1 with TRBJ2-1; TCRdb calls TRBD2, which cannot be checked without DNA. Germline-derived CDR1 and CDR2 are LGHDT and YNNKEL (reference sequence). There are 15 residues in the CDR3.